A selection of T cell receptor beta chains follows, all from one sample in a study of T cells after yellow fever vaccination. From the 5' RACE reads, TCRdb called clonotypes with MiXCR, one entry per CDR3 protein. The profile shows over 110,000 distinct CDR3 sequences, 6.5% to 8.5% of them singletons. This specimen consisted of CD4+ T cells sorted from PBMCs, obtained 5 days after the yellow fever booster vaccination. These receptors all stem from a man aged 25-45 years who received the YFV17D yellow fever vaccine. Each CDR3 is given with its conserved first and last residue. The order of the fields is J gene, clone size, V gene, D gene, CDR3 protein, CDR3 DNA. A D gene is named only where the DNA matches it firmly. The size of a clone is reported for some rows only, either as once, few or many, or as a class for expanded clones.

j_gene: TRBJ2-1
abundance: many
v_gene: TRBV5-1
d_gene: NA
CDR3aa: CASSWGTGEQFF
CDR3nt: TGCGCCAGCAGCTGGGGGACCGGTGAGCAGTTCTTC

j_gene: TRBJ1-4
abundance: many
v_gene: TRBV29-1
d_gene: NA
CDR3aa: CSVDGGGPSTNEKLFF
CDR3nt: TGCAGCGTTGATGGAGGGGGGCCATCAACTAATGAAAAACTGTTTTTT

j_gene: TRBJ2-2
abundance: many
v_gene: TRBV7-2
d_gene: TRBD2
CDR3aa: CASSNPGLDTGELFF
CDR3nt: TGTGCCAGCAGTAACCCGGGACTAGACACCGGGGAGCTGTTTTTT

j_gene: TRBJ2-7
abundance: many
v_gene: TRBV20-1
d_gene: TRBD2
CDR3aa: CSARAESAGGTTNQYF
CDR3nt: TGCAGTGCTAGAGCCGAGTCCGCGGGGGGAACTACGAATCAGTACTTC

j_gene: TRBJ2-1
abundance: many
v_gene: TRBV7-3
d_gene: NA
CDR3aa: CASSTGSAYNEQFF
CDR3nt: TGTGCCAGCAGCACCGGCTCAGCCTACAATGAGCAGTTCTTC

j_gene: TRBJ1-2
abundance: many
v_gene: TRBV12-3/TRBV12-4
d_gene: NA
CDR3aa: CASSLEHTSNYGYTF
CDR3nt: TGTGCCAGCAGTTTAGAGCACACCTCTAACTATGGCTACACCTTC

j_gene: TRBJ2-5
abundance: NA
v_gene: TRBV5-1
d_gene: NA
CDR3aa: CASRAGVGKETQYF
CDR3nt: TGCGCCAGCAGAGCGGGCGTCGGGAAAGAGACCCAGTACTTC

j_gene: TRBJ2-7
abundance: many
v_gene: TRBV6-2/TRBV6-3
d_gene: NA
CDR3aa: CAGRVVYEQYF
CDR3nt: TGTGCCGGTCGGGTCGTCTACGAGCAGTACTTC

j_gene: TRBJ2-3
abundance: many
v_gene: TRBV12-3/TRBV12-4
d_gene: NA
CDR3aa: CASSQNTDTQYF
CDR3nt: TGTGCCAGCAGTCAGAACACAGATACGCAGTATTTT

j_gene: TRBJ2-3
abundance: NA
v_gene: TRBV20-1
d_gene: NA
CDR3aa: CSAEGGADTQYF
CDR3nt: TGCAGTGCTGAGGGGGGCGCAGATACGCAGTATTTT

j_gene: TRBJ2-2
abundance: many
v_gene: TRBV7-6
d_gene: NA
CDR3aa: CASSPRAARGTGELFF
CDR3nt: TGTGCCAGCAGCCCCCGAGCGGCACGGGGCACCGGGGAGCTGTTTTTT

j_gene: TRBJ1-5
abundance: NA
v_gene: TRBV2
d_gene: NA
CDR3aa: CASDVGRPQPQHF
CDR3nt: TGTGCCAGTGACGTAGGCCGACCCCAGCCCCAGCATTTT

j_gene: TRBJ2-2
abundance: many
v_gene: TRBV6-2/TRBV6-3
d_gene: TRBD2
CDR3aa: CASSYSGTSNTGELFF
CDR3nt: TGTGCCAGCAGTTACAGCGGGACCTCGAACACCGGGGAGCTGTTTTTT

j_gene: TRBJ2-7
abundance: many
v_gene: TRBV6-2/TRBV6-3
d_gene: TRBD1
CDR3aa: CASRSGQGGEQYF
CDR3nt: TGTGCCAGCCGGAGTGGACAGGGGGGCGAGCAGTACTTC

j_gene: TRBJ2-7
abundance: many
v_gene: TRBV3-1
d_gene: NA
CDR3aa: CASSREGSYEQYF
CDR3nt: TGTGCCAGCAGCCGCGAGGGTTCCTACGAGCAGTACTTC

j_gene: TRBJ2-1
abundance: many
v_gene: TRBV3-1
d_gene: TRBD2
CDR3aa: CASSQRTSGRGDEQFF
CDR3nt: TGTGCCAGCAGCCAACGGACTAGCGGGAGGGGTGATGAGCAGTTCTTC

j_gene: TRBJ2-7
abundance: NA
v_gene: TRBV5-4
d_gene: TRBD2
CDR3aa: CASSNGLAGGSYEQYF
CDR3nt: TGTGCCAGCAGCAATGGACTAGCGGGAGGATCCTACGAGCAGTACTTC